These 22 T cell receptor beta chains were all obtained from the same sample, sequenced in a study of Ad26.COV2.S vaccination and SARS-CoV-2 variants (TCRdb year 2021). The treatment or condition label, as the study defines it: approximately 18 received Ad26.COV2.S at low or high dose, single or two shots; 5 received placebo; per-sample allocation not given. For vaccine and placebo recipients, the sequenced repertoires came from samples collected on day 63 after the first injection. The library was built by means of the immunoSEQ multiplex PCR assay. Drawn from immuneACCESS, this table holds only the in-frame rearrangements with V and J called that TCRdb kept. Clones are partly lost; checked studies trace under half to an unresolved V gene and leave the rest unexplained. This sample is represented by about 350,000 clones; around 89% of them were singletons. The ten largest clonotypes hold 5% of the sample.

The input for sequencing was peripheral blood, taken in a trial of Ad26.COV2.S vaccine versus placebo. These receptors originate from a person aged 18-65 years who received the Ad26.COV2.S COVID-19 vaccine or a placebo.

The chain employs TRBV15 and TRBJ2-5, with D tentatively TRBD2 (6 bases). The CDR3 is 15 amino acids. The germline gives CDR1 LNHNV, CDR2 YYDKDF (reference sequence). V lost 4 bases and J 2 bases, leaving 14 bases between the germline ends. The CDR3 loop is CATSTSTRYQETQYF. The CDR3 DNA reads as TGTGCCACCAGCACTTCGACTAGATATCAAGAGACCCAGTACTTC.

The sample holds one count of this clone. This chain links TRBV11-2 with TRBJ2-7; 9 bases are shared with TRBD2. Unmatched junction bases numbered 8, after V lost 5 bases and J lost 0 bases. CDR1 and CDR2 (germline): SGHAT, FQNNGV. CDR3 length: 16 amino acids. CDR3 sequence: CASSAPAGGGSYEQYF. The CDR3 DNA reads as TGTGCCAGCAGCGCTCCAGCGGGGGGCGGCTCCTACGAGCAGTACTTC.

This chain connects TRBV13 to TRBJ2-3; D gene ambiguous. Germline assignment: CDR1 PRHDT and CDR2 FYEKMQ (reference sequence). Trimming cost V 5 bases and J 3 bases, with 12 bases left between them. The CDR3 sequence is 14 residues long. CDR3 amino acids: CASSRARGTDTQYF. The CDR3 DNA sequence: TGTGCCAGCAGCCGAGCCCGTGGTACAGATACGCAGTATTTT.

The V call is TRBV24-1, the J call TRBJ1-3, with D perhaps matching TRBD1 (5 bases). Per the germline V gene, CDR1 is KGHDR and CDR2 is SFDVKD. CDR3 length: 18 residues. Trimming took 5 bases from V and 0 from J, leaving 19 bases between them. The CDR3 nucleotides are TGTGCCACCAGTGGAACCGGGACCCCCTATTCCTCTGGAAACACCATATATTTT. It codes for CATSGTGTPYSSGNTIYF.

The rearrangement links TRBV5-6 to TRBJ2-4; D call uncertain. The germline gives CDR1 SGHDT, CDR2 YYEEEE. This CDR3 comprises 14 residues. V was shortened by 0 bases and J by 2 bases, with 6 bases between the two germline ends. The DNA of the CDR3 is TGTGCCAGCAGCTTGGGACCTACCAAAAACATTCAGTACTTC. Translation: CASSLGPTKNIQYF.

V is TRBV2 and J is TRBJ2-7; 7 positions match TRBD1. Germline V lookup: CDR1 SNHLY, CDR2 FYNNEI. The CDR3 covers 12 residues. J was trimmed by 3 bases and V by 4 bases; bases with no gene match: 0. CDR3 bases: TGTGCCAGCAGTGGGGACAGCTACGAGCAGTACTTC. This translates into CASSGDSYEQYF.

The chain links TRBV5-1 to TRBJ2-5, with 9 bases identical to TRBD1. The CDR3 has 15 residues. Germline assignment: CDR1 SGHRS and CDR2 YFSETQ. V lost 4 bases to trimming and J lost 3 bases; unmatched junction nucleotides: 7. This CDR3 reads CASSRTGDIEETQYF. The CDR3 nucleotides read TGCGCCAGCAGCAGGACAGGGGATATCGAAGAGACCCAGTACTTC.

This sequence joins TRBV27 and TRBJ1-2; no clear D. The CDR3 runs to 17 residues. Trimming cost V 1 base and J 1 base, with 16 bases left between them. The V gene's germline CDR1 is MNHEY and CDR2 SMNVEV (reference sequence). This CDR3 is CASSLFPGSDYNYGYTF. CDR3 coding DNA: TGTGCCAGCAGTTTATTCCCCGGGTCAGACTATAACTATGGCTACACCTTC.

The chain carries TRBV10-1 and TRBJ2-3, with 10 bases fitting TRBD1. V was pared by 5 bases and J by 9 bases, with 11 bases of the junction left unmatched. This CDR3 has 15 amino acids. Germline loops: CDR1 WNHNN, CDR2 SYGVQD (reference sequence). The CDR3 DNA reads TGCGCCAGCAGTACACCGGGACAGGGGTCCGGCACGCAGTATTTT. This encodes CASSTPGQGSGTQYF.

This clone has only one observation. V gene TRBV11-2 combines with J gene TRBJ1-1; a possible D gene is TRBD1 (5 bases). This CDR3 comprises 15 residues. Germline loops: CDR1 SGHAT, CDR2 FQNNGV. Trimming removed 2 bases at V and 0 bases at J, with 10 bases between. As DNA, the CDR3 is TGTGCCAGCAGCTTACAGGGAAGGTTGAACACTGAAGCTTTCTTT. Amino acids: CASSLQGRLNTEAFF.

The CDR3 spells CASSPPTRPDTQYF. As DNA, the CDR3 is TGTGCCAGCAGCCCCCCGACCCGGCCCGATACGCAGTATTTT. The chain joins TRBV13 to TRBJ2-3; D is undetermined. The V end lost 5 bases, the J end lost 6 bases, and 15 bases lay between the germline ends. CDR1 is PRHDT and CDR2 is FYEKMQ in the germline V gene (reference sequence). This CDR3 has 14 amino acids.

The chain employs TRBV28 and TRBJ1-6; possible D gene TRBD1, 5 bases. The CDR3 runs 14 residues. Germline-derived CDR1 and CDR2 are MDHEN and SYDVKM. With 7 bases removed from V and 9 bases from J, the gap between germline ends came to 16 bases. The chain's CDR3 is CASTLGGVFSPLHF. The DNA for the CDR3 is TGTGCCAGCACCCTCGGGGGTGTTTTTTCACCCCTCCACTTT. Together with reference TRBV28 and TRBJ1-6, the CDR3 gives the full variable domain: DVKVTQSSRYLVKRTGEKVFLECVQDMDHENMFWYRQDPGLGLRLIYFSYDVKMKEKGDIPEGYSVSREKKERFSLILESASTNQTSMYLCASTLGGVFSPLHFGNGTRLTVT.

The CDR3 nucleotides read TGTGCCTGGAGCCGGGGACAGTCGTTCGGTGGCTACACCTTC. Residues: CAWSRGQSFGGYTF. The chain employs TRBV30 and TRBJ1-2, with TRBD1 identical over 7 bases. CDR3 length: 14 amino acids. The V gene's germline CDR1 is GTSNPN and CDR2 SVGIG (reference sequence). Germline trimming cut 3 bases from V and 7 bases from J; bases unmatched to any gene: 11.

This clone was found once. Additional DNA sequences in this sample encode the identical CDR3. This chain joins TRBV5-1 and TRBJ2-2; no firm D call. Trimming removed 0 bases from V and 6 bases from J, with 6 bases in between. The CDR3 consists of 13 residues. Germline lookup yields CDR1 SGHRS and CDR2 YFSETQ. The DNA for the CDR3 is TGCGCCAGCAGCTTGGACGGCGCCGGGGAGCTGTTTTTT. Amino acid sequence: CASSLDGAGELFF.

The J gene is TRBJ2-1, the V gene TRBV4-1; D ambiguous. Germline V gene lookup returns CDR1 MGHRA and CDR2 YSYEKL. Trimming stripped 1 base from V and 5 bases from J, with 9 bases between. CDR3 size: 14 residues. The CDR3 nucleotides are TGCGCCAGCAGCCAAGTAGAAAGAGACAATGAGCAGTTCTTC. As protein: CASSQVERDNEQFF.

This clone appeared a single time. V is TRBV28 and J is TRBJ1-4; 7 bases are shared with TRBD1. The V gene's germline CDR1 is MDHEN and CDR2 SYDVKM. There are 15 residues in the CDR3. V lost 4 bases, J lost 6 bases, and 8 bases stayed unmatched. The CDR3 loop is CASSYNQGGDEKLFF. The CDR3 DNA follows: TGTGCCAGCAGTTATAATCAGGGGGGGGATGAAAAACTGTTTTTT.

In this sample, this clone turned up many times. The chain recombines TRBV19 with TRBJ2-3; 8 bases map to TRBD2. The CDR3 totals 17 residues. Germline loops: CDR1 LNHDA, CDR2 SQIVND (reference sequence). Unmatched junction bases numbered 9, after V lost 4 bases and J lost 0 bases. CDR3 protein: CASSTQRGITSTDTQYF. The CDR3 DNA reads TGTGCCAGTAGTACCCAGCGGGGGATTACTAGCACAGATACGCAGTATTTT. Filled out from reference TRBV19 and TRBJ2-3, the complete variable domain reads DGGITQSPKYLFRKEGQNVTLSCEQNLNHDAMYWYRQDPGQGLRLIYYSQIVNDFQKGDIAEGYSVSREKKESFPLTVTSAQKNPTAFYLCASSTQRGITSTDTQYFGPGTRLTVL.

Only one count was recorded for this clone. V usage is TRBV11-2 and J usage is TRBJ2-7; 9 nucleotides agree with TRBD1. CDR1 is SGHAT, CDR2 FQNNGV, per germline. The V gene end was trimmed by 3 bases and the J gene end by 1 base; junction bases not matched to a gene: 16. The CDR3 covers 19 residues. The chain's CDR3 is CASSFYGTGRSGASYEQYF. CDR3 DNA sequence: TGTGCCAGCAGCTTCTATGGGACAGGGCGTTCGGGAGCTTCCTACGAGCAGTACTTC. The whole variable domain, filled in from reference TRBV11-2 and TRBJ2-7, reads EAGVAQSPRYKIIEKRQSVAFWCNPISGHATLYWYQQILGQGPKLLIQFQNNGVVDDSQLPKDRFSAERLKGVDSTLKIQPAKLEDSAVYLCASSFYGTGRSGASYEQYFGPGTRLTVT.

The chain joins TRBV10-1 to TRBJ2-7, with D perhaps assigned TRBD1 or TRBD2 (5 bases each). The CDR3 is 14 residues long. Germline CDR1 and CDR2: WNHNN and SYGVQD (reference sequence). Trimming removed 6 bases at V and 5 bases at J, with 17 bases between. The CDR3 region is CASSPGTQGDEQYF. The CDR3 nucleotides read TGCGCCAGCAGCCCCGGGACCCAAGGGGACGAGCAGTACTTC.

The chain links TRBV28 to TRBJ1-4; TRBD1 aligns across 9 bases. The CDR3 contains 17 residues. From germline, CDR1 is MDHEN and CDR2 SYDVKM. The V gene end was trimmed by 5 bases and the J gene end by 3 bases; junction bases not matched to a gene: 10. CDR3 DNA sequence: TGTGCCAGCAGTCCGATGGACAGGGGAACGGCTAATGAAAAACTGTTTTTT. Translation: CASSPMDRGTANEKLFF.

This chain links TRBV19 with TRBJ1-1; no clear D. Germline CDR1 LNHDA, CDR2 SQIVND (reference sequence). The V and J ends lost 3 bases and 4 bases respectively, with 9 bases between them. This CDR3 has 13 amino acids. DNA of the CDR3: TGTGCCAGTAGTATGATGGGTGGCACTGAAGCTTTCTTT. This codes for CASSMMGGTEAFF.

Only one count was recorded for this clone. The rearrangement links TRBV19 to TRBJ2-7, with D uncertain. Deletions cut 5 bases from V and 7 bases from J, with 21 bases between. The CDR3 has 15 amino acids. Germline assignment: CDR1 LNHDA and CDR2 SQIVND (reference sequence). CDR3 sequence: CASSSYLSGRDEQYF. CDR3 in DNA: TGTGCCAGTAGTTCATACTTGTCGGGTAGGGATGAGCAGTACTTC.